Described below is a single TCR beta chain sequence and its context. What it recognizes is unknown. This entry belongs to a study of T cell repertoires in cytomegalovirus infection. Study-level background: Recently identified HLA-C-restricted and well-studied HLA-B-restricted CMV epitopes were used. Through public TCR beta signatures, both CMV infection and matching HLA type were indicated.

TCRdb reprocessed the reads via MiXCR and lists one record per CDR3 protein. This table holds 800,000 to 950,000 distinct CDR3 sequences, less than 35% found once. Study-level findings and limits: In two of eight donors, the top clonotype was HLA-C-restricted CMV-specific. Cumulated frequencies of public TCR beta families served to identify carriers of CMV plus the relevant HLA.

The source was cultured CD8+ T cells from PBMCs, collected from culture after CMV antigen stimulation. This clonotype was sampled from a human donor in good health (CMV status not recorded). Some clones in this sample may be carry-over from other donors' samples.

The CDR3 nucleotides read TGTGCCAGCAGCCGACGACCGAACGTCGGGGACATTCAGTACTTC. This translates into CASSRRPNVGDIQYF. This chain uses TRBV12-3 or TRBV12-4 with TRBJ2-4; maybe TRBD2 (5 bases). There are 15 residues in the CDR3. V was pared by 6 bases and J by 8 bases, with 20 bases between.